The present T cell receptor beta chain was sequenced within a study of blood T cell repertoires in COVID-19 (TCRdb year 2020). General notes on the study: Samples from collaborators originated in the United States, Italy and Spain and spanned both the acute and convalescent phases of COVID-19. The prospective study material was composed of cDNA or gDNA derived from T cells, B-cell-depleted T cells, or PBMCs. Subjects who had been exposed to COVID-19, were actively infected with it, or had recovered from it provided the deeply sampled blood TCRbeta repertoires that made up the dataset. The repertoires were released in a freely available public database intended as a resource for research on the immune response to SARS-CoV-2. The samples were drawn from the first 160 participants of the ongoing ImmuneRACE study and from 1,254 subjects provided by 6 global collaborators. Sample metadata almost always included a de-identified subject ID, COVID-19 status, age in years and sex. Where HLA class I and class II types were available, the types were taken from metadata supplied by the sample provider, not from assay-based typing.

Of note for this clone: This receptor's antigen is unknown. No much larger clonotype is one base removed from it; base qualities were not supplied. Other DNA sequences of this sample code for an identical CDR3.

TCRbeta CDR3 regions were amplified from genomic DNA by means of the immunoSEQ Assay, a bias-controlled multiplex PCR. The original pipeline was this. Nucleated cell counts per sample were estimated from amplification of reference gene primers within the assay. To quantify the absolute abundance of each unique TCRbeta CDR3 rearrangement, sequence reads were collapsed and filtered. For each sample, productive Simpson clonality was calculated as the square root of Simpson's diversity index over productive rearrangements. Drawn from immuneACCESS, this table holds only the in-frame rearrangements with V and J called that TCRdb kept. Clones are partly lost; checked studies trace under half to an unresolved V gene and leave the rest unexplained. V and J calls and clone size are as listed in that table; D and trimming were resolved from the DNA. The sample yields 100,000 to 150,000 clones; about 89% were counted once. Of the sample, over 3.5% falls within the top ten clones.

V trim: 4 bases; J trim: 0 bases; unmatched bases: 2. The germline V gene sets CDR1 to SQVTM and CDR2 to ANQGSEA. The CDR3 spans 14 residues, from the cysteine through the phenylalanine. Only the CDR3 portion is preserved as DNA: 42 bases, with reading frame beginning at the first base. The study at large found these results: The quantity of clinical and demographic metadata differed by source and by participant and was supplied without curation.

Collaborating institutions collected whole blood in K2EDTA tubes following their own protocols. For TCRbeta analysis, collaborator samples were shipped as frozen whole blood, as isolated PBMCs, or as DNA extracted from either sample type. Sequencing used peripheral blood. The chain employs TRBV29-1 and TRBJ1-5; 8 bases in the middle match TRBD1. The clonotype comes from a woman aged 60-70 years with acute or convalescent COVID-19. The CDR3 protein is CSVGGQGSNQPQHF. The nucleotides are TGCAGCGTTGGAGGACAGGGTAGCAATCAGCCCCAGCATTTT.